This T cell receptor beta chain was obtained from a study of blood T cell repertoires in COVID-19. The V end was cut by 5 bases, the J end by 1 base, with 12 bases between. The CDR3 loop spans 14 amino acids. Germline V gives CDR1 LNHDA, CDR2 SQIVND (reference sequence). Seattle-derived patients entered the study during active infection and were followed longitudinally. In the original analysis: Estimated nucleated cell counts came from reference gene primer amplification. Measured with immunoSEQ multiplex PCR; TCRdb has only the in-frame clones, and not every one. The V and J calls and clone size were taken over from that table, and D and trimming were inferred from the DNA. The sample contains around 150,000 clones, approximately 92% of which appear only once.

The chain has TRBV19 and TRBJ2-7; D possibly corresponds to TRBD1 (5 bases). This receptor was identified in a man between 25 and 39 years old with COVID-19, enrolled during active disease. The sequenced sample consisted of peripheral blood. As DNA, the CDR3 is TGTGCCAGTAGTGTAGGGGCGCTATCCTACGAGCAGTACTTC. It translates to CASSVGALSYEQYF.